This T cell receptor beta chain stems from a study of PD-1 blockade in classical Hodgkin lymphoma. Study conclusions and caveats: Healthy donors reportedly exceeded newly diagnosed patients in baseline TCR diversity.

Assay: immunoSEQ multiplex PCR; the TCRdb copy retains only in-frame clones and omits some. The table shows over 6,500 clones, with 70% to 80% occurring only once. Autologous stem cell transplantation was followed by relapse in every patient, and brentuximab vedotin exposure varied. After removal of 4 bases from V and 7 bases from J, the junction contained 9 bases not matched to a gene. This CDR3 has 16 residues. The germline CDR1 and CDR2 sequences are SGHDT and YYEEEE. To note about this clone: Its antigen is still unknown.

Sequencing was performed on peripheral blood mononuclear cells (PBMCs), taken before the second cycle of nivolumab. The chain links TRBV5-6 to TRBJ2-5; 14 nucleotides align to TRBD2. The clonotype comes from a human donor with classical Hodgkin lymphoma. DNA for the CDR3: TGTGCCAGCAGCCGACTAGCGGGAGGGCCCGGAGTGACCCAGTACTTC. Translation gives CASSRLAGGPGVTQYF.